The 4 T cell receptor beta chains below come from one sample, sequenced in a study of siplizumab effects on memory and regulatory T cells. The method was immunoSEQ multiplex PCR; TCRdb's version includes in-frame clones alone and lacks a portion of them. The sample holds tens of thousands of clones, 93% seen once. The sequenced sample consisted of CD8+ T cells sorted from blood. The origin of the receptors is a human donor in good health.

The CDR3 reads CASSLGQSSNQPQHF. The CDR3 nucleotides read TGTGCCAGCAGCTTAGGACAGAGTAGCAATCAGCCCCAGCATTTT. The V and J genes are TRBV7-2 and TRBJ1-5, with D possibly TRBD1 on 5 matching bases. The CDR3 contains 15 residues. Germline-derived CDR1 and CDR2 are SGHTA and FQGNSA. V lost 1 base and J lost 0, with 7 bases in between.

This chain connects TRBV7-9 to TRBJ1-4, with D uncertain. Germline values: CDR1 SEHNR, CDR2 FQNEAQ (reference sequence). Trimming took off 1 base at V and 1 base at J, with 4 bases between the two ends. There are 14 residues in the CDR3. The CDR3 is CASSLGVTNEKLFF. DNA of the CDR3: TGTGCCAGCAGCTTAGGAGTAACTAATGAAAAACTGTTTTTT. Full variable domain (remainder filled in from reference TRBV7-9 and TRBJ1-4): DTGVSQNPRHKITKRGQNVTFRCDPISEHNRLYWYRQTLGQGPEFLTYFQNEAQLEKSRLLSDRFSAERPKGSFSTLEIQRTEQGDSAMYLCASSLGVTNEKLFFGSGTQLSVL.

The genes are TRBV11-3 and TRBJ2-7, with TRBD2 matching over 8 bases. Germline loops: CDR1 SGHNT, CDR2 YENEEA. V trimming: 3 bases; J trimming: 0 bases; junction bases outside the gene matches: 1. This CDR3 contains 14 residues. As DNA, the CDR3 is TGTGCCAGCAGCTTCAGCGGGAGCTCCTACGAGCAGTACTTC. Translation gives CASSFSGSSYEQYF.

This chain links TRBV7-9 with TRBJ1-4; 9 bases are a match to TRBD1. Trimming at V came to 5 bases and at J to 6 bases, leaving 10 bases not matched to a gene. CDR1 and CDR2 from the germline V gene are SEHNR and FQNEAQ (reference sequence). This CDR3 spans 16 amino acids. In nucleotides, the CDR3 is TGTGCCAGCAGCAAAACCTGGGACAGGGAAGATGAAAAACTGTTTTTT. Amino acids: CASSKTWDREDEKLFF.